This entry lists 17 T cell receptor beta chains sequenced from one sample in a study of T-cell memory formation after mild COVID-19 (dated by TCRdb to the early 2020s). Preparation of the library involved 5' RACE. Reads for this sample came from an Illumina NovaSeq 6000. Clones were called with MiXCR by TCRdb after fastp trimmed the public reads at Q25, and only in-frame beta chains were retained. Records with the same CDR3 protein are collapsed into one entry carrying the most frequent genes and DNA. For this sample there are more than 80,000 distinct CDR3 sequences; approximately 15% appear just once. Roughly 31% of the sample goes to the ten largest clones. Sequenced sample: PBMCs or a T cell subset sorted from them (not recorded which). The source of these receptors is an adult woman who had mild COVID-19 (a few samples of this study predate the infection). The sample titles of this study are shuffled in the database, so cell type and time point are left out; the donor was told from shared clones.

This clonotype was detected only once. The rearrangement joins TRBV12-3 or TRBV12-4 to TRBJ2-3; D possibly corresponds to TRBD2 (6 bases). The CDR3 is 13 amino acids. Trimming removed 5 bases at V and 6 bases at J, with 12 bases between. The CDR3 region is CASSPYRGDTQYF. The CDR3 bases are TGTGCCAGCAGTCCCTATCGGGGGGATACGCAGTATTTT.

This clonotype was observed a few times. The chain uses TRBV6-5 and TRBJ1-1, with TRBD1 matching over 7 bases. Germline V gene lookup returns CDR1 MNHEY and CDR2 SVGAGI. V lost 2 bases, J lost 0 bases, and 6 bases stayed unmatched. The CDR3 totals 16 residues. The chain's CDR3 is CASSYRGQGMNTEAFF. CDR3 DNA: TGTGCCAGCAGTTACAGGGGGCAGGGGATGAACACTGAAGCTTTCTTT.

The rearrangement links TRBV11-2 to TRBJ2-1, with 8 bases matching TRBD1. Looked up from germline, CDR1 is SGHAT and CDR2 is FQNNGV. This CDR3 has 18 residues. V lost 0 bases and J lost 0; bases outside the gene matches: 7. The CDR3: CASSLDLLGTGSYNEQFF. CDR3 sequence (DNA): TGTGCCAGCAGCTTAGATCTTTTGGGGACAGGCTCCTACAATGAGCAGTTCTTC.

The rearrangement links TRBV7-8 to TRBJ1-1; 8 nucleotides line up with TRBD1. This CDR3 has 14 amino acids. V gave up 5 bases and J gave up 1 base; unmatched junction bases: 3. The germline gives CDR1 SGHVS, CDR2 FQNEAQ. CDR3 in DNA: TGTGCCAGCAGCCCGGACAGGGCGAACACTGAAGCTTTCTTT. Its translation is CASSPDRANTEAFF.

This clonotype was observed at least ten times. The V and J genes are TRBV6-6 and TRBJ2-7; tentative D call: TRBD1 (5 bases). With 5 bases removed from V and 2 bases from J, the gap between germline ends came to 7 bases. Germline V lookup: CDR1 MNHNY, CDR2 SVGAGI (reference sequence). The CDR3 extends over 12 amino acids. The CDR3 region has the DNA TGTGCCAGCAGTCCAGGGCCCTACGAGCAGTACTTC. It encodes CASSPGPYEQYF.

The chain joins TRBV10-3 to TRBJ2-7, with D tentatively TRBD2 (6 bases). V was pared by 8 bases and J by 5 bases, with 13 bases between. Germline V gene data show CDR1 as ENHRY and CDR2 as SYGVKD. The CDR3 extends over 12 amino acids. The CDR3 here is CAIDGGTHEQYF. The CDR3 DNA reads as TGTGCCATCGACGGAGGGACCCACGAGCAGTACTTC.

This chain connects TRBV14 to TRBJ2-5, with D perhaps matching TRBD1 (5 bases). CDR1 and CDR2 (germline): SGHDN, FVKESK. The V gene lost 0 bases and the J gene lost 5 bases, with 10 bases spanning the gap. CDR3 length: 14 amino acids. The CDR3, as DNA: TGTGCCAGCAGCCAAGATAGGGGTCCCGAGACCCAGTACTTC. Translated, it gives CASSQDRGPETQYF.

This clonotype was seen just once. The V call is TRBV11-3, the J call TRBJ2-2, with TRBD2 identical over 12 bases. Germline V gene lookup returns CDR1 SGHNT and CDR2 YENEEA. Losses at the gene ends were 5 bases for V and 11 bases for J; bases not matched to a gene: 21. The CDR3 totals 19 residues. The CDR3 DNA follows: TGTGCCAGCAGCCAGCCCCTGTTGTCGACTAGCGGGAGTTTCAGTGAGCTGTTTTTT. Protein product: CASSQPLLSTSGSFSELFF.

J is TRBJ1-1 and V is TRBV11-2; tentative D call: TRBD1 (5 bases). Trimming took 1 base from V and 6 from J, leaving 12 bases between them. The CDR3 extends over 14 amino acids. The germline V gene encodes CDR1 SGHAT and CDR2 FQNNGV. The CDR3 DNA reads as TGTGCCAGCAGCTTAGGGGGGATGGGGGCTGAAGCTTTCTTT. This translates into CASSLGGMGAEAFF.

The V and J genes are TRBV6-2 or TRBV6-3 and TRBJ2-5; D possibly corresponds to TRBD2 (6 bases). The germline V gene has CDR1 MNHEY and CDR2 SVGEGT. Between the trimmed V and J ends, which lost 2 bases and 5 bases, there was a span of 24 bases. CDR3 size: 18 residues. Written as DNA, the CDR3 is TGTGCCAGCAGTTACCCGATGAGACTAGACCGCGCACTGGAGACCCAGTACTTC. Translated: CASSYPMRLDRALETQYF.

The sample holds a few counts of this clonotype. The rearrangement joins TRBV5-1 to TRBJ1-1; D is unresolved. The CDR3 runs 15 residues. The V and J ends lost 0 bases and 1 base respectively, with 10 bases between them. The germline gives CDR1 SGHRS, CDR2 YFSETQ. The CDR3 reads CASSLEVDQNTEAFF. The CDR3 DNA reads as TGCGCCAGCAGCTTGGAGGTTGACCAGAACACTGAAGCTTTCTTT. Full variable domain (rest looked up from reference TRBV5-1 and TRBJ1-1): KAGVTQTPRYLIKTRGQQVTLSCSPISGHRSVSWYQQTPGQGLQFLFEYFSETQRNKGNFPGRFSGRQFSNSRSEMNVSTLELGDSALYLCASSLEVDQNTEAFFGQGTRLTVV.

The table lists this clonotype with a few counts. The CDR3 coding sequence is TGTGCCAGCAGCTTAGCTAACACAGGGGGCAGGGGCACTGAAGCTTTCTTT. It codes for CASSLANTGGRGTEAFF. The chain combines TRBV7-8 with TRBJ1-1, with TRBD1 matching over 9 bases. CDR3 length: 17 amino acids. After removal of 0 bases from V and 4 bases from J, the junction contained 9 bases not matched to a gene. Germline CDR1 SGHVS, CDR2 FQNEAQ.

This sequence joins TRBV5-1 and TRBJ2-3; 10 nucleotides agree with TRBD1. V trimming: 4 bases; J trimming: 5 bases; junction bases outside the gene matches: 7. The germline V gene has CDR1 SGHRS and CDR2 YFSETQ. The CDR3 length is 15 residues. Here the CDR3 reads CASSGRDRGEDTQYF. The DNA of the CDR3 is TGCGCCAGCAGCGGCCGGGACAGGGGTGAAGATACGCAGTATTTT.

This chain connects TRBV20-1 to TRBJ1-1, with D uncertain. The CDR3 runs 13 residues. V was pared by 0 bases and J by 0 bases, with 5 bases between. CDR1 DFQATT and CDR2 SNEGSKA come from the germline V gene (reference sequence). The CDR3 region is CSAREHLNTEAFF. The CDR3 DNA is TGCAGTGCTAGAGAACACCTGAACACTGAAGCTTTCTTT.

The CDR3 DNA reads TGTGCCAGCAGCGACTACCCCGGAGGGGGCAGGAATCAGCCCCAGCATTTT. Its protein is CASSDYPGGGRNQPQHF. This chain joins TRBV2 and TRBJ1-5, with 7 bases matching TRBD1. V trimming: 6 bases; J trimming: 4 bases; junction bases outside the gene matches: 15. Looked up from germline, CDR1 is SNHLY and CDR2 is FYNNEI. The CDR3 has 17 residues.

The chain is built from TRBV20-1 and TRBJ2-5; 8 nucleotides agree with TRBD1. The CDR3 is 16 residues long. The V segment lost 3 bases and the J segment 5 bases; nucleotides outside the gene matches: 14. Germline V lookup: CDR1 DFQATT, CDR2 SNEGSKA (reference sequence). CDR3 residues: CSASLPPQTGEETQYF. The CDR3 region has the DNA TGCAGTGCTAGTCTCCCCCCCCAGACAGGGGAGGAGACCCAGTACTTC.

This clonotype was counted between two and nine times. The chain recombines TRBV7-9 with TRBJ2-3; the D gene is possibly TRBD2 (6 bases). Trimming stripped 1 base from V and 5 bases from J, with 10 bases between. Germline loops: CDR1 SEHNR, CDR2 FQNEAQ (reference sequence). This CDR3 contains 14 residues. CDR3 protein: CASSLEGLRDTQYF. Here the CDR3 DNA reads TGTGCCAGCAGCTTAGAGGGACTTCGAGATACGCAGTATTTT.